These 8 T cell receptor beta chains share one sample of origin, sequenced in a study of a mutant IDH1 vaccine in newly diagnosed glioma. Some clones are missing from TCRdb's copy, which holds only in-frame ones; the method was immunoSEQ multiplex PCR. In the table there are some 42,000 clones, approximately 80% of which are singletons. Their antigens are not known. Described time point: week 35, safety follow-up. The investigators gave 300 ug of mutant IDH1 20-mer peptide in each vaccine dose, together with topical imiquimod. The material was PBMCs, obtained from a glioma patient whose treatment included an IDH1 peptide vaccine. These receptors originate from a woman between 50 and 59 years old with glioma.

CDR3 sequence (DNA): TGTGCCAGCAGTGAAATGGCAGGGGCCAACTATGGCTACACCTTC. Its translation is CASSEMAGANYGYTF. The chain employs TRBV6-1 and TRBJ1-2, with a possible D match to TRBD1 (6 bases). The CDR3 contains 15 residues. V lost 2 bases, J lost 2 bases, and 12 bases lay in between. Germline V gene data show CDR1 as MNHNS and CDR2 as SASEGT.

V is TRBV15 and J is TRBJ2-1; tentatively, D is TRBD1 or TRBD2 (5 bases each). The CDR3 contains 18 residues. Germline values: CDR1 LNHNV, CDR2 YYDKDF (reference sequence). Trimming took off 4 bases at V and 3 bases at J, with 22 bases between the two ends. In DNA, the CDR3 is TGTGCCACCAGCACTTCGATATCGGGACCGAAAATCTACAATGAGCAGTTCTTC. The encoded protein is CATSTSISGPKIYNEQFF.

The chain employs TRBV2 and TRBJ2-3; 9 bases are shared with TRBD1. The CDR3 covers 15 residues. Per germline, CDR1 SNHLY and CDR2 FYNNEI. The trim removed 5 bases at V and 2 bases at J, leaving 5 bases unmatched. The chain's CDR3 is CASSPGQGYTDTQYF. Here the CDR3 DNA reads TGTGCCAGCAGTCCGGGACAGGGCTACACAGATACGCAGTATTTT.

V and J are TRBV5-1 and TRBJ2-2, with 7 bases aligning to TRBD1. This CDR3 comprises 15 residues. Unmatched junction bases numbered 9, after V lost 4 bases and J lost 6 bases. Germline V CDR1 and CDR2: SGHRS, YFSETQ. The CDR3 DNA sequence: TGCGCCAGCAGCCGCCAGACAGGGCCGGCCGGGGAGCTGTTTTTT. Its translation: CASSRQTGPAGELFF.

The genes are TRBV6-5 and TRBJ2-2, with 7 bases fitting TRBD1. Germline loops: CDR1 MNHEY, CDR2 SVGAGI. The CDR3 runs 16 residues. Unmatched junction bases numbered 8, after V lost 1 base and J lost 6 bases. In nucleotides, the CDR3 is TGTGCCAGCAGTTACTTCTTCCTACAGGGGTCCGGGGAGCTGTTTTTT. Residues: CASSYFFLQGSGELFF.

The V call is TRBV10-2, the J call TRBJ1-1, with D perhaps matching TRBD1 (6 bases). The CDR3 has 12 amino acids. The germline CDR1 and CDR2 sequences are WSHSY and SAAADI. Trimming removed 6 bases at V and 7 bases at J, with 12 bases between. The CDR3 reads CASRQGGSEAFF. DNA for the CDR3: TGCGCCAGCAGACAGGGAGGGAGTGAAGCTTTCTTT.

This clone was counted only a few times. This rearrangement joins TRBV30 to TRBJ1-5; D not certain. The germline V gene has CDR1 GTSNPN and CDR2 SVGIG (reference sequence). The CDR3 totals 13 residues. The ends were cut back, 1 base at V and 3 bases at J, with 7 bases in the middle. The CDR3 loop is CAWSDDINQPQHF. The DNA for the CDR3 is TGTGCCTGGAGTGATGATATCAATCAGCCCCAGCATTTT.

The chain recombines TRBV2 with TRBJ2-1, with D possibly matching TRBD2 (5 bases). Between the trimmed V and J ends, which lost 7 bases and 4 bases, there was a span of 8 bases. Germline CDR1 is SNHLY and CDR2 is FYNNEI. The CDR3 contains 12 residues. The CDR3 spells CASMREYNEQFF. CDR3 bases: TGTGCCAGCATGAGGGAGTACAATGAGCAGTTCTTC.